A selection of T cell receptor beta chains follows, all from one sample in a study of CD8 T cells in Susac syndrome. TCRdb processed the immunoSEQ multiplex PCR reads anew with MiXCR; each CDR3 protein has one entry. The sample shows roughly 150,000 distinct CDR3 sequences, about 94% of them seen only once. Sequencing input: CD8+ T cells from PBMCs. The receptors shown here come from a human donor with multiple sclerosis. The CDR3 runs from the conserved cysteine through the conserved F or W. D genes are given only for firm matches. The size entry is marked missing in some rows and otherwise reads once, few, many or a size class.

J gene | D gene | clone size | V gene | CDR3 DNA | CDR3 protein
TRBJ1-5 | - | - | TRBV27 | TGTGCCAGCAGCGCCTCCGCCGGGCAGCCCCAGCATTTT | CASSASAGQPQHF
TRBJ2-3 | - | - | TRBV24-1 | TGTGCCACCAGTGATTCCCGCGGGACATTCCCGGGCACAGATACGCAGTATTTT | CATSDSRGTFPGTDTQYF
TRBJ2-4 | - | once | TRBV14 | TGTGCCAGCAGCCCCGGCGTGAGTTTAGCCAAAAACATTCAGTACTTC | CASSPGVSLAKNIQYF
TRBJ2-7 | - | - | TRBV9 | TGTGCCAGCAGCGTAGTGGCAGGTCCCTACGAGCAGTACTTC | CASSVVAGPYEQYF
TRBJ1-1 | - | - | TRBV15 | TGTGCCACCAGACGGATCGATGAGGACACTGAAGCTTTCTTT | CATRRIDEDTEAFF
TRBJ2-2 | - | once | TRBV27 | TGTGCCAGCAGTTTACGATCCAGGACCGGGGAGCTGTTTTTT | CASSLRSRTGELFF
TRBJ2-5 | TRBD1 | - | TRBV29-1 | TGCAGCGTTGTGGACAGGGGGCAGGAGGCACGAGAGACCCAGTACTTC | CSVVDRGQEARETQYF
TRBJ2-1 | - | - | TRBV5-6 | TGTGCCAGCAGTTCAGGAGACAATGAGCAGTTCTTC | CASSSGDNEQFF
TRBJ2-3 | - | - | TRBV28 | TGTGCCAGCATAGGTGGGACCTCATCCACAGATACGCAGTATTTT | CASIGGTSSTDTQYF
TRBJ2-3 | - | - | TRBV12-5 | TGTGCTAGTGGTTTGGTAGATACAGATACGCAGTATTTT | CASGLVDTDTQYF
TRBJ1-1 | - | - | TRBV3-1 | TGTGCCAGCAGCCAAGAATGGATTAGGACGAACACTGAAGCTTTCTTT | CASSQEWIRTNTEAFF
TRBJ2-1 | TRBD2 | - | TRBV5-4 | TGTGCCAGCAGCACCAAAAGGGAGCGGGGATACAATGAGCAGTTCTTC | CASSTKRERGYNEQFF
TRBJ2-5 | - | - | TRBV13 | TGTGCCAGCCTTAGCAGGAGGGATCAAGAGACCCAGTACTTC | CASLSRRDQETQYF
TRBJ1-2 | TRBD1 | once | TRBV13 | TGTGCCAGCAGCTCGGGACAGGCCCCCCTCTATGGCTACACCTTC | CASSSGQAPLYGYTF
TRBJ2-2 | - | - | TRBV6-5 | TGTGCCAGTCGAATTTCCGGGGGCGCGAGCGGGGAGCTGTTTTTT | CASRISGGASGELFF
TRBJ2-3 | TRBD2 | - | TRBV29-1 | TGCAGCGTTGAATTTCGGGGGGGCCGCGCAGATACGCAGTATTTT | CSVEFRGGRADTQYF
TRBJ2-7 | - | - | TRBV6-6 | TGTGCCAGCAGTTACTCTGGGGGCGGGTACGAGCAGTACTTC | CASSYSGGGYEQYF
TRBJ2-7 | - | - | TRBV12-3/TRBV12-4 | TGTGCCAGCAGCTCAGGATTCTCCTACGAGCAGTACTTC | CASSSGFSYEQYF
TRBJ2-7 | - | - | TRBV6-6 | TGTGCCAGCAGTTACTCGAGTGCTTGGGGCCACGAGCAGTACTTC | CASSYSSAWGHEQYF
TRBJ2-1 | TRBD2 | - | TRBV20-1 | TGCAGTGCTAGGGGGCCCCACCGAGCGGGACTTGGCTCCTACAATGAGCAGTTCTTC | CSARGPHRAGLGSYNEQFF
TRBJ2-3 | - | - | TRBV7-9 | TGTGCCAGCAGCCAACCTGAGCCGCCAGATACGCAGTATTTT | CASSQPEPPDTQYF
TRBJ1-5 | - | - | TRBV6-2/TRBV6-3 | TGTGCCAGCAGAGACAGGAACGACCGATACAATCAGCCCCAGCATTTT | CASRDRNDRYNQPQHF
TRBJ1-2 | - | - | TRBV12-3/TRBV12-4 | TGTGCCAGCACCTCTCGGGCAGGAGCCCTCTATGGCTACACCTTC | CASTSRAGALYGYTF
TRBJ2-7 | - | - | TRBV12-5 | TGTGCTAGTGGTTTGCTCCCGGAGCAGTACTTC | CASGLLPEQYF
TRBJ2-3 | - | - | TRBV12-3/TRBV12-4 | TGTGCCAGCAGGCGCACAGATACGCAGTATTTT | CASRRTDTQYF
TRBJ1-1 | TRBD1 | - | TRBV12-3/TRBV12-4 | TGTGCCAGCAGTTACAGGGGGCGTGTAACTGAAGCTTTCTTT | CASSYRGRVTEAFF
TRBJ1-2 | - | few | TRBV5-6 | TGTGCCAGCAGCTTGGCAGGGAACTATGGCTACACCTTC | CASSLAGNYGYTF
TRBJ2-5 | - | - | TRBV15 | TGTGCCACCGGCACAGGGATCATCCAAGAGACCCAGTACTTC | CATGTGIIQETQYF
TRBJ2-4 | TRBD1 | - | TRBV28 | TGTGCCAGCAGCTTCCGGGACAGGGCGGGATCCAAAAACATTCAGTACTTC | CASSFRDRAGSKNIQYF
TRBJ2-5 | - | - | TRBV30 | TGTGCCTGGAAGGGCGGGGTCTCATCCCAAGAGACCCAGTACTTC | CAWKGGVSSQETQYF
TRBJ2-7 | - | - | TRBV2 | TGTGCCGTTTCCCCCGGCGGCTCCTACGAGCAGTACTTC | CAVSPGGSYEQYF
TRBJ2-5 | - | - | TRBV20-1 | TGCAGTGCTAGTCCTCCTGGACAGACCCAAGAGACCCAGTACTTC | CSASPPGQTQETQYF
TRBJ2-5 | - | once | TRBV27 | TGTGCCAGCACCCAATCCGGGACTCACCAAGAGACCCAGTACTTC | CASTQSGTHQETQYF
TRBJ2-5 | - | - | TRBV3-1 | TGTGCCAGCAGCCAAGATGTCACGGATCAAGAGACCCAGTACTTC | CASSQDVTDQETQYF
TRBJ2-2 | TRBD1 | - | TRBV7-9 | TGTGCCAGCAGCTCCCCCGACAGGGAAACCGGGGAGCTGTTTTTT | CASSSPDRETGELFF
TRBJ2-6 | - | - | TRBV27 | TGTGCCAGCAGTTTAAGGGCAGCAACCTCTGGGGCCAACGTCCTGACTTTC | CASSLRAATSGANVLTF
TRBJ2-3 | - | - | TRBV3-1 | TGTGCCAGCAGCCAAGTACGGGATACGCAGTATTTT | CASSQVRDTQYF
TRBJ2-7 | - | - | TRBV30 | TGTGCCTGGCAAACTTCGGGGGAGCAGTACTTC | CAWQTSGEQYF
TRBJ1-2 | - | - | TRBV27 | TGTGCCAGCAGCGACGGCCCTTATGGCTACACCTTC | CASSDGPYGYTF
TRBJ2-4 | - | - | TRBV28 | TGTGCCAGCAGTGGACAGAGCGAACTAGCCAAAAACATTCAGTACTTC | CASSGQSELAKNIQYF
TRBJ1-6 | - | - | TRBV20-1 | TGCAGTGCTAGTTCGATAGGTTCGCGGAATTCACCCCTCCACTTT | CSASSIGSRNSPLHF
TRBJ2-3 | TRBD2 | - | TRBV10-3 | TGTGCCATCAGTGAGTTAGCGGGGAACACAGATACGCAGTATTTT | CAISELAGNTDTQYF
TRBJ2-7 | - | - | TRBV15 | TGTGCCACCAGCAGAGAGCGGGGCAGCTCCTACGAGCAGTACTTC | CATSRERGSSYEQYF
TRBJ2-4 | - | - | TRBV30 | TGTGCCTGGGCTGAGGGGGCGGGGGCAAACATTCAGTACTTC | CAWAEGAGANIQYF
TRBJ2-3 | - | - | TRBV23-1 | TGCGCCAGCAGTCAATCGGACCCAAGCACAGATACGCAGTATTTT | CASSQSDPSTDTQYF
TRBJ1-2 | - | - | TRBV7-9 | TGTGCCAGCAGCCCACTTCCGACGGAATTCTACTATGGCTACACCTTC | CASSPLPTEFYYGYTF
TRBJ2-5 | - | - | TRBV7-9 | TGTGCCAGCAGCTCTAAGTCGGTTCCGGCCCAAGAGACCCAGTACTTC | CASSSKSVPAQETQYF
TRBJ1-5 | - | - | TRBV6-2/TRBV6-3 | TGTGCCAGCAGTGAGACTGGGCCCCCCCGGCCCCAGCATTTT | CASSETGPPRPQHF
TRBJ2-2 | - | once | TRBV4-1 | TGCGCCAGCAGCCAAGTGGCAAATTGGCAGGCCGGGGAGCTGTTTTTT | CASSQVANWQAGELFF
TRBJ2-7 | TRBD1 | - | TRBV28 | TGTGCCAGCAGGACCAGGGACAGGCTTGTCAACGAGCAGTACTTC | CASRTRDRLVNEQYF